One sample yielded the 2 T cell receptor beta chains listed below, sequenced in a study of identical twins. In TCRdb, the 5' RACE reads were re-called with MiXCR into one record per CDR3 protein. The repertoire includes 500,000 to 550,000 distinct CDR3 sequences, roughly a fifth of them detected once, and around 0.9% sits in the top ten. These same data were also listed under a study on T cells expressing NK-cell markers.

The specimen sequenced was CD4+ T cells sorted from blood. These TCRs come from a young woman in good health.

In this sample, this clonotype turned up many times. The rearrangement uses TRBV29-1 and TRBJ2-3, with a tentative D call TRBD1 (5 bases). This CDR3 is built from 16 residues. Trimming pared 4 bases from V and 2 bases from J, leaving 19 bases between. Germline CDR1 and CDR2: SQVTM and ANQGSEA. CDR3 DNA sequence: TGCAGCGTTGGAGGCTTACATTGGGGCGCCACAGATACGCAGTATTTT. Encoded protein: CSVGGLHWGATDTQYF.

This clonotype occurred a few times. The rearrangement joins TRBV7-9 to TRBJ2-1; D gene uncertain. This CDR3 is 14 amino acids long. Trimming cost V 7 bases and J 3 bases, with 13 bases left between them. Germline CDR1 SEHNR, CDR2 FQNEAQ (reference sequence). The CDR3: CASIRRANYNEQFF. The CDR3 nucleotides are TGTGCCAGCATAAGGAGAGCTAACTACAATGAGCAGTTCTTC.